The 14 T cell receptor beta chains presented below share a single source sample, sequenced in a study of CXCR3-negative and CXCR3-positive naive CD8 T cells. Regarding the study as a whole: Naive CXCR3-positive cells had TRB CDR3s more hydrophobic than those of CXCR3-negative naive cells.

Antigens for these TCRs are unknown. The libraries of TRB cDNA were prepared using 5' RACE with UMI labels. For each CDR3 protein, TCRdb gives one entry from its re-call of the 5' RACE reads, without DNA. This sample's clone table lists about 98,000 distinct CDR3 sequences. Sequencing was done on a sample of naive CXCR3+ CD8+ T cells from blood. As for subset: CD45RO-CCR7+CD27+CD95- naive CD8+ T cells expressing CXCR3 (TNR3+). Receptors were obtained from a human donor in good health. Some clones in this sample may be carry-over from other donors' samples.

This chain connects TRBV12-3 or TRBV12-4 to TRBJ2-3; TCRdb's D gene call, TRBD1, goes unchecked for lack of DNA. This CDR3 is 16 amino acids long. CDR3 loop: CASSRPGQGAPDTQYF.

This chain connects TRBV7-9 to TRBJ2-5; as DNA is missing, the TRBD1 call by TCRdb cannot be tested. The CDR3 extends over 16 amino acids. Germline lookup yields CDR1 SEHNR and CDR2 FQNEAQ (reference sequence). This CDR3 reads CASGLLSGQPQEAQYF.

The J gene is TRBJ2-1, the V gene TRBV25-1; TCRdb outputs TRBD2, but without DNA this stays unchecked. From germline, CDR1 is MGHDK and CDR2 SYGVNS. This CDR3 comprises 17 residues. The CDR3: CASSEYGTSGYYNEQFF.

This rearrangement joins TRBV20-1 to TRBJ2-1; TCRdb indicates TRBD1, and absent DNA this call remains unverified. CDR3 size: 12 residues. CDR1 and CDR2 from the germline V gene are DFQATT and SNEGSKA (reference sequence). The CDR3 sequence: CSARTVYNEQFF.

This chain uses TRBV6-5 with TRBJ2-1; without DNA, the TCRdb call of TRBD2 cannot be checked. The CDR3 runs 16 residues. Germline CDR1 reads MNHEY; CDR2 reads SVGAGI. The CDR3 sequence: CASIRLAGGSYNEQFF.

This sequence joins TRBV12-5 and TRBJ2-3. This CDR3 contains 15 residues. Germline assignment: CDR1 LGHNT and CDR2 FRNRAP. This CDR3 reads CASGTVGESTDTQYF. The variable domain in full, with the rest retrieved from reference TRBV12-5 and TRBJ2-3, is DARVTQTPRHKVTEMGQEVTMRCQPILGHNTVFWYRQTMMQGLELLAYFRNRAPLDDSGMPKDRFSAEMPDATLATLKIQPSEPRDSAVYFCASGTVGESTDTQYFGPGTRLTVL.

The chain has TRBV28 and TRBJ2-3. This CDR3 region has 14 residues. CDR1 and CDR2 (germline): MDHEN, SYDVKM. The chain's CDR3 is CASSFRQRKDTQYF.

The rearrangement uses TRBV30 and TRBJ2-1. CDR3 size: 12 residues. Germline CDR1 and CDR2: GTSNPN and SVGIG (reference sequence). The CDR3 loop is CAWSEGYNEQFF.

This sequence joins TRBV29-1 and TRBJ2-1. This CDR3 has 13 residues. Germline CDR1 is SQVTM and CDR2 is ANQGSEA. The CDR3 loop is CSVERPLYNEQFF.

The J gene is TRBJ2-7, the V gene TRBV11-2; TCRdb selects TRBD2, and the lack of DNA leaves this call unchecked. The CDR3 has 14 amino acids. Germline V lookup: CDR1 SGHAT, CDR2 FQNNGV. CDR3 residues: CASSLGGGAREQYF. The variable domain in full, with the rest retrieved from reference TRBV11-2 and TRBJ2-7, is EAGVAQSPRYKIIEKRQSVAFWCNPISGHATLYWYQQILGQGPKLLIQFQNNGVVDDSQLPKDRFSAERLKGVDSTLKIQPAKLEDSAVYLCASSLGGGAREQYFGPGTRLTVT.

V is TRBV7-6 and J is TRBJ2-7. Germline values: CDR1 SGHVS, CDR2 FNYEAQ. This CDR3 spans 12 amino acids. Here the CDR3 reads CASSLNLDEQYF.

The V and J genes are TRBV7-2 and TRBJ2-7; the TRBD2 assignment by TCRdb is unverifiable without DNA. This CDR3 has 16 residues. Germline assignment: CDR1 SGHTA and CDR2 FQGNSA. This CDR3 is CASSYTSGRPAYEQYF.

This rearrangement joins TRBV7-8 to TRBJ1-4; with no DNA, the TCRdb D assignment of TRBD1 cannot be verified. Germline V gene sequence: CDR1 SGHVS, CDR2 FQNEAQ. The CDR3 loop spans 17 amino acids. The CDR3 protein is CASSQGGGDATNEKLFF.

CDR3 residues: CASSSDRDPVEQYF. This rearrangement joins TRBV7-3 to TRBJ2-7; the TCRdb D gene call, TRBD1, has no DNA to confirm it. Germline V gives CDR1 SGHTA, CDR2 FQGTGA. The CDR3 covers 14 residues.